The entry that follows covers one TCR beta chain sequence. Its antigen is undetermined. TCRdb re-called the 5' RACE reads with MiXCR, one entry per CDR3 protein. The sample has roughly 140,000 distinct CDR3 sequences, under 55% seen once; the top ten hold roughly 15%. The data belong to a study of CD8 T cells in ankylosing spondylitis. Study results and limitations: Disease-linked clones bore a CD8+ phenotype and were relatively rare in peripheral blood.

V was pared by 1 base and J by 8 bases, with 9 bases of the junction left unmatched. The CDR3 loop spans 16 amino acids. The germline V gene has CDR1 LGHNA and CDR2 YSLEER. The TCR originated in a male donor with ankylosing spondylitis. This chain links TRBV4-3 with TRBJ2-1; 9 bases match TRBD2. The sample taken for sequencing was synovial fluid, either unsorted or a sorted T cell fraction (not recorded which). The CDR3 DNA sequence: TGCGCCAGCAGCCAAGTAGGTAGCGGGAGTATTGATGAGCAGTTCTTC. Protein: CASSQVGSGSIDEQFF.